The T cell receptor beta chain described here comes from a study of beta chain features in type 1 diabetes (dated by TCRdb to between 2018 and 2020). About the study as a whole: Mean age, gender distribution, total cell number and subset yield were not different between patients and healthy donors. A total of 107,917,701 sorted cells were examined across all samples, and the number of cells per subset was strongly correlated with RNA yield. In the study, recently diagnosed type 1 diabetes patients and matched healthy donors were compared on the TCRB repertoires of their sorted circulating CD4+ T cell subsets. Regulatory and stem cell-like memory subsets were isolated from only 8 patients and about eight healthy donors, whereas naive and central memory subsets came from all 30 or so donors. Overall results and qualifications from the work: Shorter templates might be favored by PCR, yet because patient and control samples were amplified and corrected together, any such skew would affect both groups equally. Because the HLA sub-analyses included only small numbers of individuals, any influence of HLA type on TCRB rearrangement was left unresolved. Sequencing cDNA rather than genomic DNA could over-represent highly expressing activated cells, although activation and CD3 levels did not differ between groups. At VDJ recombination sites, patients with type 1 diabetes made fewer insertions and deleted more nucleotides, a pattern implying thymic rearrangement abnormalities. The naive, central memory and regulatory TCRB repertoires appeared to resemble one another more closely among patients than among healthy donors. Type 1 diabetes patients showed a moderate but significant shortening of TCRB CDR3 length in all four CD4+ subsets.

Each donor gave one peripheral blood draw, averaging roughly 100 mL, which was collected into heparinised tubes. A BD FACSAria II and a panel including CD45RO, CCR7, CD25, CD127, CD95 and CD27 were used to sort naive, central memory, regulatory and stem cell-like memory CD4+ T cells. A purity above 95% was achieved for all sorted populations. PBMCs were isolated immediately by Lymphoprep density gradient centrifugation and stained directly without culture. So that batch effects would be minimized, each experiment stained and sorted samples in pairs, pairing one healthy donor with one patient. The entire isolated RNA was reverse transcribed using the High Capacity cDNA Reverse Transcription Kit, and thus expressed TCRB transcripts were sequenced. Deep immunoSEQ sequencing was performed on naive, central memory and regulatory T cell samples, with an average of around 3.5 million total reads per sample. Sorted cells were lysed in RLT buffer and RNA was extracted with DNase-treated RNeasy Micro or Mini kits, depending on cell number. To prevent cross-contamination, every cell subset was processed on its own, while patient and healthy donor samples were processed together. Using the immunoSEQ multiplex PCR, TCRB sequences were amplified from cDNA into 87-bp fragments spanning the CDR3 region. The amplicons were sequenced using the Illumina HiSeq platform. In the authors' own workflow: PCR bias was computationally corrected using synthetic template baselines, reads within Hamming distance 2 were collapsed, and singletons that could not be merged were discarded. Reads were aligned against IMGT so that V, D and J genes, CDR3 length and insertions or deletions at six rearrangement sites could be assigned. Within each subset, clonotype counts were normalized to the number of sorted cells before true diversity and Gini coefficients were calculated with the tcR R package. Repertoire sharing was quantified using the overlap coefficient calculated on TCRB nucleotide sequences. Out-of-frame TCRB sequences from naive cells were analyzed to stand in for the pre-selection repertoire. TCRdb took this table from immuneACCESS and kept in-frame rearrangements with V and J called. Such tables lack part of the clones; where checked against another copy, unresolved V genes explain under half of the gap, and the rest is unexplained. V and J calls and clone size are copied from that table; D and trimming were computed from the DNA. Within this sample are 310,000 or so clones, with approximately 11% of them counted one time only. The ten largest clones capture 0.015% of the sample.

This clone turned up a few times. Its specific antigen is unknown. It has no much larger one-base neighbor in the sample; base qualities were not kept. The germline V gene (reference sequence) specifies GTSNPN as CDR1 and SVGIG as CDR2. The V and J ends are trimmed by 4 bases and 3 bases, leaving 4 bases between them. Taken from cysteine to phenylalanine, the CDR3 has 11 residues. Here the CDR3 DNA is all that survives: 33 bases in frame from base 1. The chain uses TRBV30 and TRBJ2-1; the D gene cannot be resolved reliably. The sequenced material came from naive CD4+ T cells from blood. The sample's cell subset or site label, in plain terms: true naive CD4+ T cells. The origin of this receptor is a woman aged 25 to 45 in good health. The DNA sequence is given as TGTGCCTGGACCTTCTACAATGAGCAGTTCTTC. This is translated as CAWTFYNEQFF.